This TCR beta chain emerged from a study of blood T cell repertoires in COVID-19 (dated by TCRdb to about 2020). Study-wide context: The collaborator samples originated in the United States, Italy and Spain and spanned the acute and convalescent phases of COVID-19. The dataset comprised deeply sampled blood TCRbeta repertoires from subjects exposed to, actively infected with, or recovered from COVID-19. Where HLA class I and class II types were available, the types were taken from metadata supplied by the sample provider, not from assay-based typing. A de-identified subject ID, COVID-19 status, age in years and sex were almost always included in the sample metadata. The material from the prospective study consisted of cDNA or gDNA derived from T cells, B-cell-depleted T cells, or PBMCs. A freely available public database, intended as a resource for researchers studying the immune response to SARS-CoV-2, is where the repertoires were released. Samples were obtained from the ongoing ImmuneRACE study (first 160 participants) and from 1,200 or so subjects provided by 6 global collaborators. Overall results and qualifications from the work: How much clinical and demographic metadata was included differed by source and by participant, and the metadata was provided uncurated.

About this clone: Its antigen remains undetermined. One base away there is no much larger clone; base qualities are not given.

The collaborating institutions used their own protocols to collect whole blood in K2EDTA tubes. Collaborator samples were shipped for TCRbeta analysis as frozen whole blood, isolated PBMCs, or DNA extracted from either sample type. From its cysteine to its phenylalanine, the CDR3 spans 15 amino acids. Here the CDR3 DNA is all that survives: 45 bases in frame from base 1. Here V drops 0 bases and J drops 9 bases, and the junction holds 3 bases not matched to any gene. The germline V gene provides CDR1 SGHTA and CDR2 FQGNSA. TCRbeta CDR3 regions were amplified from genomic DNA using the immunoSEQ Assay, a bias-controlled multiplex PCR. In the authors' own workflow: Within the assay, amplification of reference gene primers was used to estimate how many nucleated cells each sample contained. To quantify the absolute abundance of each unique TCRbeta CDR3 rearrangement, sequence reads were collapsed and filtered. For each sample, productive Simpson clonality was calculated as the square root of Simpson's diversity index over productive rearrangements. The source is immuneACCESS, and TCRdb retained only in-frame sequences with V and J called. Part of the clones is not carried over; for the studies checked, unresolved V genes explain less than half of this, and the remainder is unexplained. That table gives V, J and clone size, and the DNA gave D and trimming. This sample is represented by 95,000 to 110,000 clones; 70% to 90% of them were singletons. Jointly, the top ten make up approximately 3.1% of the sample.

The chain is encoded by TRBV7-2 joined to TRBJ2-1; 12 bases in between match TRBD1. The receptor's source is a man aged 45-65 years in a cohort sampled during active COVID-19. The source material was peripheral blood. The sequenced DNA is TGTGCCAGCAGCTTAGCCGGGACAGGGGGCACTGAGCAGTTCTTC. It translates as CASSLAGTGGTEQFF.